This entry describes one TCR beta chain. Its cognate antigen is unknown. This CDR3 is built from 13 residues. Per the germline V gene, CDR1 is MDHEN and CDR2 is SYDVKM. The ends were cut back, 5 bases at V and 6 bases at J, with 11 bases in the middle. The data stem from a study of breast tumors, draining lymph nodes, adjacent tissues. TCRdb itself ran the multiplex PCR reads through MiXCR, one entry per CDR3 protein. The data show around 230,000 distinct CDR3 sequences, with about 34% seen just once and approximately 1.4% held by the top ten. Whole-study findings and limits: Tumor and nontumor repertoires were significantly more similar in luminal-like than in basal-like breast cancer.

Samples came from axillary lymph nodes draining the breast cancer. What was sequenced was axillary lymph node tissue. This clonotype originated in a female donor with breast cancer. Some clones in this sample may be carry-over from other donors' samples. The rearrangement joins TRBV28 to TRBJ2-4; D possibly corresponds to TRBD1 (5 bases). This chain's CDR3 is CASSRQGPNIQYF. The CDR3, as DNA: TGTGCCAGCAGTCGGCAGGGTCCAAACATTCAGTACTTC.